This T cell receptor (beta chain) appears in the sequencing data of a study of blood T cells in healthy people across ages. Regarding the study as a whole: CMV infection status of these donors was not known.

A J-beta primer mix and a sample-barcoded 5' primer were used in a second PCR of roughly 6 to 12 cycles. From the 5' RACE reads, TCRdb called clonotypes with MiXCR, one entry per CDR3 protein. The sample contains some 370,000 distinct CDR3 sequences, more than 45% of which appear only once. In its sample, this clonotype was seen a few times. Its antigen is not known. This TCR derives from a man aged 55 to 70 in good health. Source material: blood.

CDR3 sequence (DNA): TGTGCCAGCAGCCCGACTAGCGAATACAATGAGCAGTTCTTC. It encodes CASSPTSEYNEQFF. The chain carries TRBV5-5 and TRBJ2-1, with 8 positions matching TRBD2. The CDR3 is 14 residues long. V was pared by 4 bases and J by 4 bases, with 4 bases of the junction left unmatched. Germline values: CDR1 SGHKS, CDR2 YYEKEE (reference sequence).